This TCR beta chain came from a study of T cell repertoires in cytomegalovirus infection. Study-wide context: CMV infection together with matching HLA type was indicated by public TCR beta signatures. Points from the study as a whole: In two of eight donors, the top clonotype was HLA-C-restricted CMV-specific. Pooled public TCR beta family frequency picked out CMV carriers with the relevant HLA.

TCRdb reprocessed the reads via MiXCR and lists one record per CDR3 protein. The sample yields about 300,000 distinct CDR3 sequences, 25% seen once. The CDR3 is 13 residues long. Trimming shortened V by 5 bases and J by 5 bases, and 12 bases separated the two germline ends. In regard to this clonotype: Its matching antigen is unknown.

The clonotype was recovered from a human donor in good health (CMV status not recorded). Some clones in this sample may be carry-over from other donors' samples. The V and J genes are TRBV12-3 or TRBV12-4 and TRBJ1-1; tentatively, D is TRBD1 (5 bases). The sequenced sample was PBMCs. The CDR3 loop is CASSSWGVTEAFF. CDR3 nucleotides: TGTGCCAGCAGTAGTTGGGGGGTGACTGAAGCTTTCTTT.